Shown below are 16 T cell receptor beta chains from a single sample sequenced in a study of Graves' ophthalmopathy and Graves' hyperthyroidism. The authors amplified TCR beta CDR3 regions from RNA transcripts. Amplification began with first-round RT-PCR using HTBI primers, then second-round multiplex PCR was performed. TCRdb reprocessed the multiplex PCR reads with MiXCR, giving one entry per CDR3 protein. The sample records about 160,000 distinct CDR3 sequences, about 40% being singletons. The material sequenced was peripheral blood. These receptors were obtained from a woman aged 40 to 49 with Graves' ophthalmopathy.

The chain employs TRBV20-1 and TRBJ2-1, with 9 bases that match TRBD2. This CDR3 is built from 15 residues. Germline CDR1 and CDR2: DFQATT and SNEGSKA (reference sequence). J gave up 5 bases and V 7 bases, and 12 bases lay outside the gene matches. The DNA for the CDR3 is TGCAGTGTTAGGTTAGCGGGAGTGTGGGACAATGAGCAGTTCTTC. Protein product: CSVRLAGVWDNEQFF.

The rearrangement uses TRBV6-2 or TRBV6-3 and TRBJ1-5, with 9 positions matching TRBD1. V dropped 2 bases and J dropped 3; count of bases not matched to a gene: 2. This CDR3 spans 15 amino acids. Germline V gene lookup returns CDR1 MNHEY and CDR2 SVGEGT. In nucleotides, the CDR3 is TGTGCCAGCAGTTACGGGACAGGGAACAATCAGCCCCAGCATTTT. This translates into CASSYGTGNNQPQHF.

This chain joins TRBV12-3 or TRBV12-4 and TRBJ1-1, with 8 bases fitting TRBD1. The junction had 7 bases not matched to a gene; V was cut back by 5 bases and J by 5 bases. This CDR3 spans 14 amino acids. CDR3 sequence (DNA): TGTGCCAGCAGTACGACAGGGGTAGGAACTGAAGCTTTCTTT. Protein: CASSTTGVGTEAFF.

The chain combines TRBV6-1 with TRBJ2-2, with D perhaps TRBD2 (5 bases). From germline, CDR1 is MNHNS and CDR2 SASEGT. This CDR3 is built from 13 residues. Trimming left V 7 bases short and J 6 bases short, with 12 bases between. CDR3: CASTSTRAGELFF. The CDR3 bases are TGTGCCAGCACTAGCACCCGGGCCGGGGAGCTGTTTTTT.

This chain links TRBV10-3 with TRBJ2-2; D remains unclear. The germline V gene encodes CDR1 ENHRY and CDR2 SYGVKD. CDR3 size: 15 residues. Between the trimmed V and J ends, which lost 2 bases and 7 bases, there was a span of 14 bases. CDR3 bases: TGTGCCATCAGTGAGACGGATTATCGGATCGGGGAGCTGTTTTTT. Its translation: CAISETDYRIGELFF.

There are many counts of this clonotype. The DNA of the CDR3 is TGTGCCAGCAGTTTAAGGTCCGGGACAGGGTGGGCCACTGAAGCTTTCTTT. Amino acid sequence: CASSLRSGTGWATEAFF. V gene TRBV28 combines with J gene TRBJ1-1; TRBD1 aligns across 9 bases. The CDR3 has 17 amino acids. CDR1 is MDHEN and CDR2 is SYDVKM in the germline V gene. V lost 2 bases and J lost 4; bases outside the gene matches: 11.

This clonotype has at least ten counts. In DNA form, the CDR3 reads TGCAGTGCTAGAGGGTACAGGGGGAACACTGAAGCTTTCTTT. Translation: CSARGYRGNTEAFF. V gene TRBV20-1 combines with J gene TRBJ1-1; 7 bases agree with TRBD1. CDR3 length equals 14 residues. Trimming at V came to 1 base and at J to 1 base, leaving 3 bases not matched to a gene. CDR1 and CDR2 (germline): DFQATT, SNEGSKA (reference sequence).

This chain uses TRBV6-2 or TRBV6-3 with TRBJ1-3; D not certain. This CDR3 is 15 amino acids long. V lost 6 bases to trimming and J lost 0 bases, with 12 bases between them. In germline, CDR1 is MNHEY, CDR2 SVGEGT. This CDR3 reads CASRPPGFSGNTIYF. DNA for the CDR3: TGTGCCAGCAGACCACCGGGATTCTCTGGAAACACCATATATTTT.

This chain links TRBV28 with TRBJ2-7; maybe TRBD2 (6 bases). V was shortened by 7 bases and J by 6 bases, with 16 bases between the two germline ends. There are 13 residues in the CDR3. Germline CDR1 MDHEN, CDR2 SYDVKM. CDR3: CASIGPRRAEQYF. The CDR3 DNA is TGTGCCAGCATCGGCCCCCGGAGGGCCGAGCAGTACTTC.

The chain carries TRBV6-5 and TRBJ2-7, with TRBD2 as a possible D gene (5 bases). The CDR3 sequence is 13 residues long. Deletions cut 8 bases from V and 2 bases from J, with 13 bases between. Germline CDR1 MNHEY, CDR2 SVGAGI. DNA of the CDR3: TGTGCCAGCGGTTGGACTCCGCCCTACGAGCAGTACTTC. Amino acids: CASGWTPPYEQYF.

This chain links TRBV10-2 with TRBJ2-7; D is ambiguous. CDR1 is WSHSY, CDR2 SAAADI, per germline. This CDR3 has 12 residues. Trimming left V 3 bases short and J 2 bases short, with 5 bases between. The CDR3: CASSEVAYEQYF. CDR3 coding DNA: TGCGCCAGCAGTGAAGTCGCCTACGAGCAGTACTTC.

This clonotype was counted ten times or more. The chain links TRBV5-1 to TRBJ1-2, with D possibly TRBD1 on 6 matching bases. Germline V gene sequence: CDR1 SGHRS, CDR2 YFSETQ. With 4 bases removed from V and 5 bases from J, the gap between germline ends came to 21 bases. There are 16 residues in the CDR3. The CDR3 loop is CASSVNTGIKYYGYTF. DNA of the CDR3: TGCGCCAGCAGCGTTAATACAGGGATAAAGTATTATGGCTACACCTTC.

This clonotype was picked up many times. The chain is built from TRBV4-2 and TRBJ1-5, with D possibly TRBD1 on 6 matching bases. From germline, CDR1 is LGHNA and CDR2 YNFKEQ. CDR3 length equals 15 residues. Trimming removed 3 bases from V and 1 base from J, with 10 bases in between. CDR3 nucleotide sequence: TGTGCCAGCAGCCAGCGGGGGGGCAGCAATCAGCCCCAGCATTTT. Its translation is CASSQRGGSNQPQHF.

This clonotype was found a few times. The CDR3 bases are TGTGCCAGTAGTACCGGGACAGGGGGTAACAATCAGCCCCAGCATTTT. Translated: CASSTGTGGNNQPQHF. The chain uses TRBV19 and TRBJ1-5; 11 bases match TRBD1. CDR1 LNHDA and CDR2 SQIVND come from the germline V gene (reference sequence). With 4 bases clipped from V and 3 bases from J, the junction kept 5 bases outside the gene matches. The CDR3 spans 16 residues. The complete variable domain, with remaining parts taken from reference TRBV19 and TRBJ1-5, reads DGGITQSPKYLFRKEGQNVTLSCEQNLNHDAMYWYRQDPGQGLRLIYYSQIVNDFQKGDIAEGYSVSREKKESFPLTVTSAQKNPTAFYLCASSTGTGGNNQPQHFGDGTRLSIL.

This clonotype was counted ten times or more. The chain links TRBV9 to TRBJ1-3; unclear D gene. CDR3 length equals 16 residues. Germline CDR1 and CDR2: SGDLS and YYNGEE. V was clipped by 0 bases and J by 0 bases, with 10 bases between them. The CDR3 sequence is CASSVDPGNSGNTIYF. In nucleotides, the CDR3 is TGTGCCAGCAGCGTAGACCCCGGAAACTCTGGAAACACCATATATTTT.

This clonotype came up many times. CDR3 DNA sequence: TGTGCCAGCAGTGGCGGGGGCCAAGAGCAGTTCTTC. This encodes CASSGGGQEQFF. The J gene is TRBJ2-1, the V gene TRBV12-3 or TRBV12-4, with D maybe TRBD2 (7 bases). Trimming removed 5 bases at V and 10 bases at J, with 12 bases between. This CDR3 has 12 amino acids.